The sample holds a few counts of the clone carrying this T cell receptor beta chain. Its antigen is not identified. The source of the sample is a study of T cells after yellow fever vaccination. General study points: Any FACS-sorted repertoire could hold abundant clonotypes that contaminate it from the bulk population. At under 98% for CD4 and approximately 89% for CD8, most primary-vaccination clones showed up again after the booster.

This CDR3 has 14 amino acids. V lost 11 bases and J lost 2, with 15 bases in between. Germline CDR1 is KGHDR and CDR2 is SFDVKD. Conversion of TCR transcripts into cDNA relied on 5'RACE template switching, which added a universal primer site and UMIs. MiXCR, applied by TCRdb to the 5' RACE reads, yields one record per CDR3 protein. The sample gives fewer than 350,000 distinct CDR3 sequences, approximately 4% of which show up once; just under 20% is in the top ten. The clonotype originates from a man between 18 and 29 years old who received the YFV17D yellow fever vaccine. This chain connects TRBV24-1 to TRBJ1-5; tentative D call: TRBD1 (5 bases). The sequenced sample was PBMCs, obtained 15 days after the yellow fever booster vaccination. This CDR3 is CAITGRGGNQPQHF. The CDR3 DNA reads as TGTGCCATCACGGGGCGGGGCGGCAATCAGCCCCAGCATTTT.